The clone carrying this T cell receptor beta chain was observed at least ten times. Relative to the germline gene, one junction end is altered; a read error may explain this. The sample is drawn from a study of low-dose radiotherapy and immunotherapy resistance in tumors. CDR3 length equals 13 residues. The germline V gene encodes CDR1 SQVTM and CDR2 ANQGSEA. TRAV- and TRBV-specific primers, spanning alpha and beta chains, primed first-strand cDNA. Amplification of TCRs used a constant-region primer and V-primer adapter for roughly 20 PCR cycles. TCRdb re-derived calls from the reads in MiXCR, one entry per CDR3 protein. The table has some 71,000 distinct CDR3 sequences, around 29% seen once. Time point: before trial treatment. The patients who were eligible all carried advanced solid tumors that lacked tumor-infiltrating lymphocytes, meaning the tumors were TIL-negative.

This chain uses TRBV29-1 with TRBJ2-1; D is perhaps TRBD2 (5 bases). The TCR was taken from a female donor with ovarian cancer. The specimen was PBMCs, collected before treatment. DNA of the CDR3: TGCAGCGTTACGGACTTCCGCTACGATGAGCAGTTCTTC. Protein sequence: CSVTDFRYDEQFF.